Presented here are 20 T cell receptor beta chains from one specimen sequenced in a study of cytomegalovirus exposure and HLA in healthy donors. The study ran its PCR with 60 Vbeta and 13 Jbeta primers. Generated by immunoSEQ multiplex PCR, the TCRdb table keeps only in-frame clones and is missing some. The table has around 130,000 clones, about 8.6% seen once; the top ten hold less than 6.5%. The sequencing sample was made of PBMCs. The receptors originated from a woman between 40 and 55 years old in good health and CMV-seropositive.

V and J are TRBV30 and TRBJ2-2, with 10 bases identical to TRBD2. The CDR3 covers 15 residues. Per germline, CDR1 GTSNPN and CDR2 SVGIG (reference sequence). V gave up 2 bases and J gave up 7 bases; unmatched junction bases: 7. The CDR3 reads CAWSKASGGIGELFF. The CDR3 DNA sequence: TGTGCCTGGAGTAAGGCTAGCGGGGGAATCGGGGAGCTGTTTTTT.

The chain couples TRBV15 to TRBJ1-5, with TRBD1 matching over 7 bases. This CDR3 spans 15 amino acids. Trimming took 6 bases from V and 3 from J; bases not matched to a gene: 8. Germline CDR1 and CDR2: LNHNV and YYDKDF (reference sequence). This chain's CDR3 is CATRRGQSDNQPQHF. In nucleotides, the CDR3 is TGTGCCACCAGAAGGGGACAGTCAGACAATCAGCCCCAGCATTTT.

This clone was seen a few times. The V gene is TRBV6-7, the J gene TRBJ1-4; 10 bases are shared with TRBD1. TRBV6-7 is an open reading frame, and its role is uncertain. The junction had 20 bases not matched to a gene; V was cut back by 0 bases and J by 13 bases. The CDR3 runs 19 residues. The CDR3 DNA follows: TGTGCCAGCAGTTACTCTGGGACAGGGGCCCCAGGAAGTCGGGAAGGACTGTTTTTT. It codes for CASSYSGTGAPGSREGLFF.

Concerning this clone itself: Distinct nucleotide sequences in the sample also encode this CDR3. The chain combines TRBV5-1 with TRBJ1-4; possible D gene TRBD1, 5 bases. Germline-derived CDR1 and CDR2 are SGHRS and YFSETQ. The CDR3 covers 13 residues. With 0 bases removed from V and 6 bases from J, the gap between germline ends came to 6 bases. This CDR3 is CASSLGGDEKLFF. The CDR3 bases are TGCGCCAGCAGCTTGGGGGGGGATGAAAAACTGTTTTTT.

This rearrangement joins TRBV7-9 to TRBJ2-7; 7 nucleotides match TRBD1. Looked up from germline, CDR1 is SEHNR and CDR2 is FQNEAQ (reference sequence). This CDR3 comprises 14 residues. The trim removed 1 base at V and 6 bases at J, leaving 6 bases unmatched. CDR3 nucleotide sequence: TGTGCCAGCAGCTTAGTGGAGAAGGGGGCCGAGCAGTACTTC. Translating it yields CASSLVEKGAEQYF.

This chain connects TRBV5-6 to TRBJ1-1, with D possibly TRBD1 on 6 matching bases. The CDR3 loop spans 14 amino acids. CDR1 is SGHDT and CDR2 is YYEEEE in the germline V gene. Deletions cut 2 bases from V and 5 bases from J, with 13 bases between. The CDR3 coding sequence is TGTGCCAGCAGCTTAACTGGGGGCTTTACTGAAGCTTTCTTT. Amino acid sequence: CASSLTGGFTEAFF.

This clone has a handful of counts. The rearrangement uses TRBV19 and TRBJ2-5; D possibly corresponds to TRBD2 (6 bases). Germline CDR1 reads LNHDA; CDR2 reads SQIVND (reference sequence). This CDR3 has 15 amino acids. Trimming took off 5 bases at V and 6 bases at J, with 19 bases between the two ends. The CDR3 region is CASSSPRGTQKTQYF. CDR3 sequence (DNA): TGTGCCAGTAGTTCACCTCGGGGGACCCAGAAGACCCAGTACTTC.

This clone was observed a few times. The rearrangement joins TRBV5-4 to TRBJ1-2, with D unclear. The V gene's germline CDR1 is SGHNT and CDR2 YYREEE (reference sequence). Trimming removed 0 bases from V and 4 bases from J, with 7 bases in between. The CDR3 has 13 residues. Written as DNA, the CDR3 is TGTGCCAGCAGCTTGGGAGGCAGCTATGGCTACACCTTC. Its protein product is CASSLGGSYGYTF.

This clone has a handful of counts. This chain links TRBV27 with TRBJ2-3; the D gene is possibly TRBD2 (6 bases). Trimming took 5 bases from V and 5 from J, leaving 17 bases between them. The CDR3 is made up of 15 amino acids. Germline loops: CDR1 MNHEY, CDR2 SMNVEV (reference sequence). CDR3 residues: CASSLLGVGGDTQYF. The CDR3 DNA is TGTGCCAGCAGTCTACTCGGCGTGGGGGGAGATACGCAGTATTTT.

This clone was seen more than once but under ten times. The chain is built from TRBV19 and TRBJ2-1; no firm D call. The CDR3 sequence is 16 residues long. The germline CDR1 and CDR2 sequences are LNHDA and SQIVND (reference sequence). V shed 1 base and J shed 1 base, with 11 bases lying between them. The CDR3, as DNA: TGTGCCAGTAGTATAGGAGTAGTACTATCCTACAATGAGCAGTTCTTC. Its translation is CASSIGVVLSYNEQFF.

This clone showed up just a few times. The gene calls are TRBV5-4 and TRBJ2-1; TRBD2 agrees at 8 bases. Germline V gene data show CDR1 as SGHNT and CDR2 as YYREEE (reference sequence). The V gene end was trimmed by 4 bases and the J gene end by 6 bases; junction bases not matched to a gene: 9. The CDR3 loop spans 15 amino acids. CDR3 nucleotide sequence: TGTGCCAGCAGCGCGGGACTAGGACGGACCAATGAGCAGTTCTTC. The encoded protein is CASSAGLGRTNEQFF.

This sequence joins TRBV2 and TRBJ1-6; D is ambiguous. The germline V gene has CDR1 SNHLY and CDR2 FYNNEI. The CDR3 totals 14 residues. V lost 2 bases to trimming and J lost 7 bases, with 9 bases between them. In nucleotides, the CDR3 is TGTGCCAGCAGTGAACGAACAACCAATTCACCCCTCCACTTT. The encoded protein is CASSERTTNSPLHF.

This clone was found a few times. This chain uses TRBV7-9 with TRBJ1-2; perhaps TRBD1 as D (6 bases). The CDR3 is 15 amino acids. Germline CDR1 reads SEHNR; CDR2 reads FQNEAQ (reference sequence). Trimming cost V 1 base and J 2 bases, with 11 bases left between them. The CDR3 loop reads CASSLEPGTNYGYTF. DNA of the CDR3: TGTGCCAGCAGCTTAGAGCCAGGGACAAACTATGGCTACACCTTC. Drawing the rest from reference TRBV7-9 and TRBJ1-2, the complete variable domain is DTGVSQNPRHKITKRGQNVTFRCDPISEHNRLYWYRQTLGQGPEFLTYFQNEAQLEKSRLLSDRFSAERPKGSFSTLEIQRTEQGDSAMYLCASSLEPGTNYGYTFGSGTRLTVV.

This clone has just a few counts. The chain uses TRBV13 and TRBJ2-5; D might be TRBD2 (5 bases). CDR1 is PRHDT, CDR2 FYEKMQ, per germline (reference sequence). V lost 4 bases and J lost 0, with 12 bases in between. There are 15 residues in the CDR3. The CDR3 protein is CASSSRTGYQETQYF. CDR3 DNA: TGTGCCAGCAGCTCCCGGACGGGGTACCAAGAGACCCAGTACTTC.

In its sample, this clone was seen many times. The chain couples TRBV10-3 to TRBJ1-3; D ambiguous. The CDR3 is made up of 14 amino acids. The germline V gene encodes CDR1 ENHRY and CDR2 SYGVKD. V was pared by 3 bases and J by 0 bases, with 6 bases between. For the CDR3, the DNA is TGTGCCATCAGTGATAACAGCTCTGGAAACACCATATATTTT. Amino acids: CAISDNSSGNTIYF.

This sequence joins TRBV28 and TRBJ2-5, with TRBD2 matching 9 bases. Germline CDR1 is MDHEN and CDR2 is SYDVKM. The CDR3 length is 16 residues. J lost 5 bases, V lost 4 bases, and 11 bases had no gene match. CDR3 amino acids: CASSSLAGKGAETQYF. The DNA for the CDR3 is TGTGCCAGCAGTTCGCTAGCGGGGAAGGGAGCGGAGACCCAGTACTTC.

Only a few counts were recorded for this clone. The rearrangement uses TRBV7-2 and TRBJ2-7, with D tentatively TRBD2 (6 bases). Germline loops: CDR1 SGHTA, CDR2 FQGNSA. Trimming left V 5 bases short and J 1 base short, with 15 bases between. The CDR3 spans 15 residues. DNA of the CDR3: TGTGCCAGCAGCGAAGGGGCGGGAAGTTCCTACGAGCAGTACTTC. As protein: CASSEGAGSSYEQYF.

This clone has a handful of counts. This chain uses TRBV27 with TRBJ1-6; no reliable D call. CDR3 size: 16 residues. Trimming took off 2 bases at V and 3 bases at J, with 11 bases between the two ends. Germline V gives CDR1 MNHEY, CDR2 SMNVEV (reference sequence). Written as DNA, the CDR3 is TGTGCCAGCAGTTTACGGCAGGCCCTCTATAATTCACCCCTCCACTTT. Translated: CASSLRQALYNSPLHF.

This clone was detected a few times. This chain uses TRBV20-1 with TRBJ2-7, with D uncertain. The CDR3 contains 11 residues. Trimming cost V 5 bases and J 2 bases, with 7 bases left between them. Germline V gene lookup returns CDR1 DFQATT and CDR2 SNEGSKA (reference sequence). CDR3 sequence: CSALFAYEQYF. CDR3 bases: TGCAGTGCTCTCTTTGCCTACGAGCAGTACTTC.

At least ten counts were recorded for this clone. V gene TRBV18 combines with J gene TRBJ2-3, with 7 bases lining up with TRBD1. The CDR3 consists of 15 residues. From germline, CDR1 is KGHSH and CDR2 LQKENI. V lost 5 bases, J lost 2 bases, and 7 bases stayed unmatched. CDR3 loop: CASSSTGQNTDTQYF. In DNA form, the CDR3 reads TGTGCCAGCTCATCGACAGGGCAAAACACAGATACGCAGTATTTT.